This TCR beta chain stems from a study of blood T cell repertoires in COVID-19. Study at large: Sites in the United States, Italy and Spain provided acute and convalescent COVID-19 samples.

Germline CDR1 is SGHAT and CDR2 is FQNNGV. CDR3 length equals 15 residues. Trimming shortened V by 5 bases and J by 0 bases, and 14 bases separated the two germline ends. TCRdb keeps only in-frame clones here, not all; method: immunoSEQ multiplex PCR. The data hold 350,000 to 550,000 clones, with about 89% observed a single time. Material for sequencing was peripheral blood. The source is a woman aged 30 to 39 with acute or convalescent COVID-19. The V and J genes are TRBV11-2 and TRBJ2-7; weak D call: TRBD1 (6 bases). CDR3 bases: TGTGCCAGCAGCCTGGGGGCGAGGAGCTCCTACGAGCAGTACTTC. Its protein product is CASSLGARSSYEQYF.